This T cell receptor beta chain stems from a study of CD8 T cells in ankylosing spondylitis. In germline, CDR1 is LGHNA, CDR2 YSLEER. The CDR3 spans 15 residues. V lost 1 base and J 0 bases, leaving 7 bases between the germline ends. The TCR beta libraries were generated through quantitative 5'-RACE incorporating molecular barcodes. TCRdb fed the 5' RACE reads into MiXCR, producing one record per CDR3 protein. The repertoire holds 750,000 to 850,000 distinct CDR3 sequences, over 9.5% seen once, with 0.51% in the top ten. Findings of the study overall: The authors reported significant enrichment of disease-linked clones in matched ankylosing spondylitis synovial fluid. Among TCR beta sequences, a motif of roughly 8 highly homologous variants appeared characteristic of ankylosing spondylitis blood.

There are many counts of this clonotype. Its antigen is currently unknown. Sequenced input: blood, either unsorted or a sorted T cell fraction (not recorded which). The chain has TRBV4-3 and TRBJ2-1; D gene uncertain. This clonotype originated in a male donor with ankylosing spondylitis. The CDR3 region has the DNA TGCGCCAGCAGCCAAGGCCCTAGCTCCTACAATGAGCAGTTCTTC. Translated: CASSQGPSSYNEQFF.